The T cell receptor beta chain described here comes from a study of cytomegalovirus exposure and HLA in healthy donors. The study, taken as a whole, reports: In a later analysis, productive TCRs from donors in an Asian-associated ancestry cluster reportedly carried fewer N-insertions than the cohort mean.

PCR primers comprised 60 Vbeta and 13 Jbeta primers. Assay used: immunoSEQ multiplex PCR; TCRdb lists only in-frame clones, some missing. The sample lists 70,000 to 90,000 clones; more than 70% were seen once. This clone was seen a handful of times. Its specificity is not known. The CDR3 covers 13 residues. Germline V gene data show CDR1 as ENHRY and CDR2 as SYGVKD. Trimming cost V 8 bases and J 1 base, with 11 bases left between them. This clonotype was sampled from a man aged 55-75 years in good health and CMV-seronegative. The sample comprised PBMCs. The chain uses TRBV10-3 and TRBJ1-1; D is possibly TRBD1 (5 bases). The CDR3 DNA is TGTGCCATCGCGGAGGGGCCGAACACTGAAGCTTTCTTT. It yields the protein CAIAEGPNTEAFF.